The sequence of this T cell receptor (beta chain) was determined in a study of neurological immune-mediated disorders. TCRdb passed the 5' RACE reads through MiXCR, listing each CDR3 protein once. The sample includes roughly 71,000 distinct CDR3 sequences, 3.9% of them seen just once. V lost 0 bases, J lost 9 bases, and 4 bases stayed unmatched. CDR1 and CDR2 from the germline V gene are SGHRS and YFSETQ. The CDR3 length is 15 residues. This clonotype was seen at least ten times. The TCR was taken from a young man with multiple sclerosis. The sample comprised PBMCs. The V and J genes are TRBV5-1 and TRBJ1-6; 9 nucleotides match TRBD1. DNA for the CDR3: TGCGCCAGCAGCTTGGTTTGGGACAGGGTTTCACCCCTCCACTTT. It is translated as CASSLVWDRVSPLHF.